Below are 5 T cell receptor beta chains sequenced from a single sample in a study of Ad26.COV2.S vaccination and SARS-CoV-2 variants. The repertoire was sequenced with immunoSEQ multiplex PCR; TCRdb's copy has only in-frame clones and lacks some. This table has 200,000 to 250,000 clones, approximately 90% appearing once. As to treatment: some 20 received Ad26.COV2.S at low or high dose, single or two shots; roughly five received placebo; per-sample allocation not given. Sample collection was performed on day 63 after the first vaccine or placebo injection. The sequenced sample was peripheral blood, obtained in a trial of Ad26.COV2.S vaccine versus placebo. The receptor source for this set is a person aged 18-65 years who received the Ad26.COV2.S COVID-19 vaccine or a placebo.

CDR3 in DNA: TGTGCCAGCGGGATGACTAGCGGGGGACCTTACGAGCAGTACTTC. It codes for CASGMTSGGPYEQYF. V and J are TRBV3-1 (or the pseudogene TRBV3-2) and TRBJ2-7; the match to TRBD2 covers 12 bases. Germline CDR1 reads LGHDT; CDR2 reads YNNKEL (reference sequence). The CDR3 covers 15 residues. The junction had 9 bases not matched to a gene; V was cut back by 8 bases and J by 4 bases.

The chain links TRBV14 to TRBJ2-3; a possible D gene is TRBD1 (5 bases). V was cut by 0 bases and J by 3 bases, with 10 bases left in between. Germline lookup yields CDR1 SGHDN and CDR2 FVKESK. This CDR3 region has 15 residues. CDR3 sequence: CASSQDSRVTDTQYF. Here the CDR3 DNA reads TGTGCCAGCAGCCAAGACTCCAGGGTTACAGATACGCAGTATTTT. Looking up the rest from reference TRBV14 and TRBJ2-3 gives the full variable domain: EAGVTQFPSHSVIEKGQTVTLRCDPISGHDNLYWYRRVMGKEIKFLLHFVKESKQDESGMPNNRFLAERTGGTYSTLKVQPAELEDSGVYFCASSQDSRVTDTQYFGPGTRLTVL.

The CDR3: CASSLDKGQGAYIQYF. The CDR3 DNA is TGTGCCAGCAGTTTGGATAAGGGACAGGGGGCTTACATTCAGTACTTC. The chain employs TRBV28 and TRBJ2-4; 12 nucleotides agree with TRBD1. J lost 8 bases, V lost 3 bases, and 8 bases had no gene match. Germline CDR1 MDHEN, CDR2 SYDVKM. The CDR3 has 16 residues.

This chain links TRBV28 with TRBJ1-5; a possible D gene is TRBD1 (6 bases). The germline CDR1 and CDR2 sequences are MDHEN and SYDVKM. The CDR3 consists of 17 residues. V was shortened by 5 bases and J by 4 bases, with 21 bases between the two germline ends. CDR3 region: CASSPRLGRGKNQPQHF. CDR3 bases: TGTGCCAGCAGTCCCCGCCTGGGTAGGGGGAAAAATCAGCCCCAGCATTTT.

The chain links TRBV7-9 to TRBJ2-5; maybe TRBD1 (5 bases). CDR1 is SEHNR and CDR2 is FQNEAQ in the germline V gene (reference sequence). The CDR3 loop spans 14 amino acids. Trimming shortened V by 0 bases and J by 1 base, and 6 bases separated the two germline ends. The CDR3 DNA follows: TGTGCCAGCAGCTTAGCAGGGGTCCAAGAGACCCAGTACTTC. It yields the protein CASSLAGVQETQYF. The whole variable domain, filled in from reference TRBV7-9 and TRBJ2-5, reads DTGVSQNPRHKITKRGQNVTFRCDPISEHNRLYWYRQTLGQGPEFLTYFQNEAQLEKSRLLSDRFSAERPKGSFSTLEIQRTEQGDSAMYLCASSLAGVQETQYFGPGTRLLVL.